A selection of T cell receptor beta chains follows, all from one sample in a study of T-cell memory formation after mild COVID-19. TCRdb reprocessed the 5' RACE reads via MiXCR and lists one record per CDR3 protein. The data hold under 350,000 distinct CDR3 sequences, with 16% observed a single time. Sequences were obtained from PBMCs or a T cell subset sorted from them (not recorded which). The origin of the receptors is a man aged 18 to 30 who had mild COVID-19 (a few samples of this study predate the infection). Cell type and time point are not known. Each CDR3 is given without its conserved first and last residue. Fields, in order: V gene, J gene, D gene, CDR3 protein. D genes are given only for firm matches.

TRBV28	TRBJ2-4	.	ASKRPPTY
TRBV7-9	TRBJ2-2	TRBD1	ASSTLQGPKTGELF
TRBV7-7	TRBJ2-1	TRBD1	ASSSTGAGKNEQF
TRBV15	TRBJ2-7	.	ATSRAGTLKY
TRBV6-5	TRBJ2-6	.	ASTDSPRTSGANVLT
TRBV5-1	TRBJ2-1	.	ASSLPSRGYSYNEQF
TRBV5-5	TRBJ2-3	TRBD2	ASTTGGRADTQY
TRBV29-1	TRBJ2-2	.	SALDSYTGELF
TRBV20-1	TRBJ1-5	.	SSTGGYSNQPQH
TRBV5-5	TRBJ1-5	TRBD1	ASSLRTGDQPQH
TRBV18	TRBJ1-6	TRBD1	ASSPHPGTGGRNSPLH
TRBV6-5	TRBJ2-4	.	ASSYSRVQY
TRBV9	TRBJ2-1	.	ASSVGGASYNEQF
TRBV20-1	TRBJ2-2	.	SVKRGVPNTGELF
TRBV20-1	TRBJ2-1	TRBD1	SASWTGSPYNEQF
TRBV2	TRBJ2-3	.	ASRSGSTDTQY
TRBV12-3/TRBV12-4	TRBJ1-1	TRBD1	ASSLKTGGSVGTEAF
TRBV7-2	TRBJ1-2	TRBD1	ASSLMPGQNYGYT
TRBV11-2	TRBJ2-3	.	ASSLGSGTGDTQY
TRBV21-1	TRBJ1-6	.	ASSKDGAGNSPLH
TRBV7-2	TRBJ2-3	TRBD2	ASSLGLAGAGDTQY
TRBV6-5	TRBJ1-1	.	ASRSQGHTEAF
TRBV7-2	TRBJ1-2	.	ASSLARGGAYGYT
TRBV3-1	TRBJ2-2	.	ASSLLHGRRDTGELF
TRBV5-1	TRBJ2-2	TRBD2	ASSPVAGSNTGELF
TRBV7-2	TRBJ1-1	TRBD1	ASSIEQGAATEAF
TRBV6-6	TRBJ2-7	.	ASSAGSYEQY
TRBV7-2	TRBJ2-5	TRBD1	ASSAGTGVRETQY
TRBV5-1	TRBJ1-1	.	ASSDLPSRQSGTEAF